This passage covers 21 T cell receptor beta chains from one sample sequenced in a study of T cell repertoires in ileal Crohn's disease. Produced via immunoSEQ multiplex PCR; TCRdb's table is partial and in-frame only. The sample lists about 30,000 clones, roughly three quarters occurring once. Specimen: ileal tissue. These receptors all come from an adult with Crohn's disease.

The chain employs TRBV6-5 and TRBJ2-7; D gene ambiguous. This CDR3 has 15 amino acids. Germline V gene data show CDR1 as MNHEY and CDR2 as SVGAGI. Trimming removed 5 bases at V and 3 bases at J, with 17 bases between. The CDR3 loop reads CASSPKQSTNYEQYF. The CDR3 DNA sequence: TGTGCCAGCAGTCCCAAACAGTCAACCAACTACGAGCAGTACTTC.

The V and J genes are TRBV5-6 and TRBJ1-1, with D perhaps matching TRBD1 (6 bases). V was shortened by 7 bases and J by 0 bases, with 13 bases between the two germline ends. Germline V lookup: CDR1 SGHDT, CDR2 YYEEEE. The CDR3 extends over 14 amino acids. The CDR3 sequence: CASRRGAMNTEAFF. CDR3 DNA: TGTGCCAGCCGCAGGGGAGCTATGAACACTGAAGCTTTCTTT. The full variable domain, in which reference TRBV5-6 and TRBJ1-1 provide the parts outside the CDR3, is DAGVTQSPTHLIKTRGQQVTLRCSPKSGHDTVSWYQQALGQGPQFIFQYYEEEERQRGNFPDRFSGHQFPNYSSELNVNALLLGDSALYLCASRRGAMNTEAFFGQGTRLTVV.

The chain links TRBV5-1 to TRBJ2-7; D is perhaps TRBD1 (5 bases). The CDR3 runs 13 residues. With 1 base removed from V and 3 bases from J, the gap between germline ends came to 8 bases. Germline assignment: CDR1 SGHRS and CDR2 YFSETQ. The CDR3 is CASSLTDSYEQYF. DNA of the CDR3: TGCGCCAGCAGCTTGACAGACAGCTACGAGCAGTACTTC.

The chain carries TRBV28 and TRBJ2-3, with 8 bases matching TRBD2. The CDR3 is 16 amino acids. CDR1 and CDR2 from the germline V gene are MDHEN and SYDVKM. The V and J ends lost 6 bases and 3 bases, in that order; junction bases with no gene match: 11. CDR3 sequence reads: CASRSHWRGVTDTQYF. The DNA of the CDR3 is TGTGCCAGCAGATCCCACTGGCGGGGGGTAACAGATACGCAGTATTTT.

The chain joins TRBV2 to TRBJ1-2; possible D gene TRBD1, 6 bases. CDR3 length equals 14 residues. The germline gives CDR1 SNHLY, CDR2 FYNNEI. Trimming took off 2 bases at V and 7 bases at J, with 14 bases between the two ends. The CDR3 DNA reads TGTGCCAGCAGTGAAAGTTGGGACATTTCTGGCTACACCTTC. Amino acid sequence: CASSESWDISGYTF.

The V gene is TRBV6-1, the J gene TRBJ1-1, with a possible D match to TRBD1 (6 bases). Germline V gives CDR1 MNHNS, CDR2 SASEGT. The CDR3 runs 13 residues. Trimming shortened V by 4 bases and J by 6 bases, and 12 bases separated the two germline ends. The CDR3 loop reads CASSGPGQPEAFF. The CDR3 nucleotides read TGTGCCAGCAGTGGACCGGGACAACCTGAAGCTTTCTTT.

The chain combines TRBV20-1 with TRBJ2-5, with 9 bases aligning to TRBD1. With V trimmed by 8 bases and J by 3 bases, 1 base remained unmatched. The length of the CDR3 is 11 residues. Germline V CDR1 and CDR2: DFQATT, SNEGSKA (reference sequence). CDR3 DNA sequence: TGCAGTCGGACAGGGGAAGAGACCCAGTACTTC. Its protein is CSRTGEETQYF.

The chain employs TRBV19 and TRBJ2-1; D gene unclear. Trimming took 8 bases from V and 9 from J, leaving 14 bases between them. The CDR3 covers 12 residues. Germline CDR1 reads LNHDA; CDR2 reads SQIVND (reference sequence). CDR3 sequence reads: CASSPGVSEQFF. CDR3 nucleotides: TGTGCCAGTTCACCCGGTGTGAGTGAGCAGTTCTTC.

A single count supports this clone. The rearrangement joins TRBV6-6 to TRBJ2-7; TRBD2 aligns across 7 bases. There are 16 residues in the CDR3. CDR1 and CDR2 from the germline V gene are MNHNY and SVGAGI (reference sequence). The J segment lost 5 bases and the V segment lost 0 bases, leaving 10 bases of the junction unmatched. The CDR3 spells CASSYSNVGGFNEQYF. In DNA form, the CDR3 reads TGTGCCAGCAGTTACTCGAATGTCGGGGGGTTCAACGAGCAGTACTTC.

This rearrangement joins TRBV4-3 to TRBJ1-3; perhaps TRBD1 as D (6 bases). The V gene's germline CDR1 is LGHNA and CDR2 YSLEER. The CDR3 length is 14 residues. Trimming removed 3 bases at V and 2 bases at J, with 8 bases between. This chain's CDR3 is CASSHTGPGNTIYF. DNA of the CDR3: TGCGCCAGCAGCCATACAGGGCCTGGAAACACCATATATTTT.

This clone was counted a few times. The chain recombines TRBV30 with TRBJ2-5; no firm D call. Germline V CDR1 and CDR2: GTSNPN, SVGIG (reference sequence). There are 11 residues in the CDR3. V was cut by 2 bases and J by 3 bases, with 4 bases left in between. The CDR3 reads CAWSIEETQYF. As DNA, the CDR3 is TGTGCCTGGAGTATCGAAGAGACCCAGTACTTC.

Of note for this clone: Within the sample, other DNA sequences also encode this same CDR3. J is TRBJ1-5 and V is TRBV7-2; the D gene is possibly TRBD1 (6 bases). CDR1 is SGHTA, CDR2 FQGNSA, per germline. V lost 5 bases and J lost 0, with 8 bases in between. This CDR3 has 14 residues. CDR3 bases: TGTGCCAGCAGCCGGGACAATAGCAATCAGCCCCAGCATTTT. Protein product: CASSRDNSNQPQHF.

The chain couples TRBV9 to TRBJ2-7, with D maybe TRBD2 (5 bases). V lost 3 bases and J lost 1, with 14 bases in between. Germline CDR1 SGDLS, CDR2 YYNGEE. The CDR3 sequence is 15 residues long. The CDR3 is CASSAFEGRSYEQYF. DNA of the CDR3: TGTGCCAGCAGCGCTTTTGAGGGCAGATCCTACGAGCAGTACTTC.

The V gene is TRBV6-5, the J gene TRBJ2-5, with D unclear. V was trimmed by 2 bases and J by 4 bases, leaving 5 bases between them. CDR3 length: 12 residues. Germline CDR1 is MNHEY and CDR2 is SVGAGI. Here the CDR3 reads CASSYDLETQYF. The DNA of the CDR3 is TGTGCCAGCAGTTACGACTTAGAGACCCAGTACTTC.

The V call is TRBV18, the J call TRBJ1-1; D remains ambiguous. CDR1 and CDR2 (germline): KGHSH, LQKENI. The CDR3 length is 13 residues. Trimming pared 4 bases from V and 1 base from J, leaving 7 bases between. The CDR3, as DNA: TGTGCCAGCTCACGTCCAGGGAACACTGAAGCTTTCTTT. Protein: CASSRPGNTEAFF.

This chain joins TRBV2 and TRBJ2-7, with D hard to call. The CDR3 totals 12 residues. The germline gives CDR1 SNHLY, CDR2 FYNNEI. Deletions cut 5 bases from V and 0 bases from J, with 5 bases between. CDR3 in DNA: TGTGCCAGCAGTTTTAGCTCCTACGAGCAGTACTTC. Its translation is CASSFSSYEQYF.

V usage is TRBV19 and J usage is TRBJ1-6, with D possibly matching TRBD1 (6 bases). Trimming pared 6 bases from V and 8 bases from J, leaving 17 bases between. The CDR3 extends over 15 amino acids. Germline V gene data show CDR1 as LNHDA and CDR2 as SQIVND (reference sequence). CDR3 residues: CASSQGRGADSPLHF. The DNA for the CDR3 is TGTGCCAGTAGCCAAGGACGGGGGGCAGATTCACCCCTCCACTTT.

This rearrangement joins TRBV5-6 to TRBJ2-3; TRBD2 agrees at 13 bases. Germline assignment: CDR1 SGHDT and CDR2 YYEEEE. This CDR3 region has 18 residues. The V and J ends lost 3 bases and 1 base, in that order; junction bases with no gene match: 8. The CDR3 DNA sequence: TGTGCCAGCAGCTCAGATCCGGGACTAGCGGGGCGCACAGATACGCAGTATTTT. Amino acid sequence: CASSSDPGLAGRTDTQYF.

The J gene is TRBJ1-1, the V gene TRBV6-6; D may be TRBD1 (5 bases). There are 12 residues in the CDR3. Trimming left V 2 bases short and J 10 bases short, with 11 bases between. Germline CDR1 and CDR2: MNHNY and SVGAGI (reference sequence). The CDR3 loop reads CASSYRGRRAFF. DNA for the CDR3: TGTGCCAGCAGTTACAGGGGTCGACGAGCTTTCTTT.

This clone was detected only a few times. This chain links TRBV19 with TRBJ2-5, with D uncertain. This CDR3 has 15 residues. Germline V gene lookup returns CDR1 LNHDA and CDR2 SQIVND (reference sequence). V was pared by 3 bases and J by 1 base, with 12 bases between. CDR3 in amino acids: CASSILGGVQETQYF. The CDR3, as DNA: TGTGCCAGTAGTATCCTCGGCGGCGTCCAAGAGACCCAGTACTTC.

The rearrangement links TRBV6-5 to TRBJ2-2; 7 bases line up with TRBD2. This CDR3 is built from 13 residues. Germline V gene sequence: CDR1 MNHEY, CDR2 SVGAGI. Germline trimming cut 5 bases from V and 6 bases from J; bases unmatched to any gene: 3. CDR3 DNA: TGTGCCAGCAGTACACGGGAGGCCGGGGAGCTGTTTTTT. Translating gives CASSTREAGELFF.